These 3 T cell receptor beta chains came from one sample sequenced in a study of naive and memory T cell subsets (dated by TCRdb to 2016 to 2017). The method behind the library was UMI-ligation and nested PCR. The instrument was an Illumina MiSeq. The beta constant-region primer was an equimolar mix of two oligonucleotides covering both TRBC1 and TRBC2. The ligated cDNA went through four rounds of PCR with nested alpha and beta constant-region primers together with the SP2 primer. TCRdb itself trimmed the public reads at Q25 with fastp, ran MiXCR and retained productive beta chains. Rows with one shared CDR3 protein collapse into an entry with the most common genes and DNA. In all, the sample holds more than 6,000 distinct CDR3 sequences, and roughly 29% of those were seen once. The top ten clones comprise approximately 63% of the sample. The specimen sequenced was CD8+ TEMRA cells from blood. What the cell subset or site label conveys for this sample: effector memory re-expressing CD45RA, CD45RA+ CD27-. These receptors were taken from a human donor in good health.

This sequence joins TRBV28 and TRBJ2-2; D is possibly TRBD1 (6 bases). Trimming pared 4 bases from V and 4 bases from J, leaving 13 bases between. Germline V gives CDR1 MDHEN, CDR2 SYDVKM. This CDR3 contains 15 residues. The DNA for the CDR3 is TGTGCCAGCAGTTCCCCGGGACATGGCACCGGGGAGCTGTTTTTT. This translates into CASSSPGHGTGELFF. Based on the CDR3 plus reference TRBV28 and TRBJ2-2, the full variable domain is DVKVTQSSRYLVKRTGEKVFLECVQDMDHENMFWYRQDPGLGLRLIYFSYDVKMKEKGDIPEGYSVSREKKERFSLILESASTNQTSMYLCASSSPGHGTGELFFGEGSRLTVL.

The chain has TRBV13 and TRBJ2-3, with TRBD2 matching over 8 bases. Germline CDR1 PRHDT, CDR2 FYEKMQ (reference sequence). V lost 5 bases and J lost 2; bases outside the gene matches: 12. The CDR3 sequence is 17 residues long. The CDR3, as DNA: TGTGCCAGCAGCCAAAACTGGGAGACTAGCGACACAGATACGCAGTATTTT. Translation gives CASSQNWETSDTDTQYF.

This clonotype came up a few times. This sequence joins TRBV27 and TRBJ2-7, with D possibly TRBD2 on 6 matching bases. The CDR3 is 14 amino acids. V lost 6 bases and J 7 bases, leaving 19 bases between the germline ends. Per germline, CDR1 MNHEY and CDR2 SMNVEV (reference sequence). CDR3 nucleotides: TGTGCCAGCAGACCGGAAGCGGGCGCCAGTGAGCAGTACTTC. Its protein is CASRPEAGASEQYF.